This TCR beta chain is drawn from a study of response to subunit inactivated influenza vaccine. The germline gives CDR1 MNHEY, CDR2 SVGAGI. The CDR3 extends over 16 amino acids. V shed 2 bases and J 1 base; nucleotides not matched to a gene: 6. TCRdb passed the RT-PCR reads through MiXCR, listing each CDR3 protein once. This sample has more than 550,000 distinct CDR3 sequences, with about an eighth found just once. Notes on the study in general: Researchers suggested that each seasonal influenza vaccination recruits few new T cells.

This clonotype was observed a handful of times. The antigen is unknown. This TCR came from a man aged 45-60 years who received an inactivated influenza vaccine. This specimen was PBMCs from blood, taken on the day of vaccination. The genes are TRBV6-5 and TRBJ2-5; 8 nucleotides align to TRBD1. Here the CDR3 reads CASSYPTGGVQETQYF. CDR3 bases: TGTGCCAGCAGTTACCCAACAGGGGGAGTCCAAGAGACCCAGTACTTC.